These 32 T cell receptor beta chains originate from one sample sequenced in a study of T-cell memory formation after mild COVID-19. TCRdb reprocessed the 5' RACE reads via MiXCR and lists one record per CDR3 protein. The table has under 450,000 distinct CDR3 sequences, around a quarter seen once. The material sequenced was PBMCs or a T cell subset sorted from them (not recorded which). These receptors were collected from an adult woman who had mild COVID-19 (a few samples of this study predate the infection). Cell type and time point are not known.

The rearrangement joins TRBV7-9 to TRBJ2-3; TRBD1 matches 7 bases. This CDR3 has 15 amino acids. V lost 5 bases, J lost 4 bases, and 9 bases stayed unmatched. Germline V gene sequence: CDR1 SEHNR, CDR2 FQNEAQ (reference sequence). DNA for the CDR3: TGTGCCAGCAGCCGGGGATTGACAGGGTCAGATACGCAGTATTTT. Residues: CASSRGLTGSDTQYF.

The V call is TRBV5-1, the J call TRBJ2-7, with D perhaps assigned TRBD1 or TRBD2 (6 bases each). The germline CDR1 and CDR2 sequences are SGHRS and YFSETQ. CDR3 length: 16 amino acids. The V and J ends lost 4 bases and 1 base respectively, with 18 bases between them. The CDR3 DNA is TGCGCCAGCAGCCCCCAATCCGGGGGCCTGTCCTACGAGCAGTACTTC. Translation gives CASSPQSGGLSYEQYF.

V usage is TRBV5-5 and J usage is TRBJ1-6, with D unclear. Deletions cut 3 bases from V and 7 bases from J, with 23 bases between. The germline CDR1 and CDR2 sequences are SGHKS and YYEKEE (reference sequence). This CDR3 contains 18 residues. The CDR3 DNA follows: TGTGCCAGCAGCTCCCTGGACGGCGAGAGTTACTTCAATTCACCCCTCCACTTT. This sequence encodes CASSSLDGESYFNSPLHF. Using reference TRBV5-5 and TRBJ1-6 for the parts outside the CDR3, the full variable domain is DAGVTQSPTHLIKTRGQQVTLRCSPISGHKSVSWYQQVLGQGPQFIFQYYEKEERGRGNFPDRFSARQFPNYSSELNVNALLLGDSALYLCASSSLDGESYFNSPLHFGNGTRLTVT.

CDR3 bases: TGTGCCAGCAGCCCATCTTGGGGACCCTATGGCTACACCTTC. The encoded protein is CASSPSWGPYGYTF. The V call is TRBV11-3, the J call TRBJ1-2, with D perhaps matching TRBD1 (5 bases). Per germline, CDR1 SGHNT and CDR2 YENEEA. The CDR3 has 14 residues. V lost 5 bases and J 4 bases, leaving 14 bases between the germline ends.

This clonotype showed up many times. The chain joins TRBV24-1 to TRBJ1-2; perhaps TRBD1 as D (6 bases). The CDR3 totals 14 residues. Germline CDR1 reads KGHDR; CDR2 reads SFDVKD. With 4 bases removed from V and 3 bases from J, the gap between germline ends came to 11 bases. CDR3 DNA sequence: TGTGCCACCAGTGAGCCGACAGGCTACTATGGCTACACCTTC. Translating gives CATSEPTGYYGYTF.

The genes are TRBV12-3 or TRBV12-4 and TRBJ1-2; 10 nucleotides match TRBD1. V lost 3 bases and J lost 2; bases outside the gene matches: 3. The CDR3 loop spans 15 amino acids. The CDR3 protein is CASSFVGQGNYGYTF. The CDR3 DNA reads TGTGCCAGCAGTTTTGTGGGACAGGGGAACTATGGCTACACCTTC.

The CDR3 protein is CASSVEGLAGDEETQYF. The CDR3 bases are TGTGCCAGCAGCGTAGAGGGACTAGCGGGAGATGAAGAGACCCAGTACTTC. The V and J genes are TRBV9 and TRBJ2-5; 14 bases are shared with TRBD2. The J segment lost 3 bases and the V segment lost 0 bases, leaving 4 bases of the junction unmatched. The CDR3 has 17 amino acids. CDR1 and CDR2 (germline): SGDLS, YYNGEE.

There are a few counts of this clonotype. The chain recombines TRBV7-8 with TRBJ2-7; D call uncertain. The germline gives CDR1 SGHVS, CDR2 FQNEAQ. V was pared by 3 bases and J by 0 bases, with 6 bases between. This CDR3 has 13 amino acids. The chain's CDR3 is CASSFEVSYEQYF. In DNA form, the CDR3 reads TGTGCCAGCAGCTTCGAGGTCTCCTACGAGCAGTACTTC.

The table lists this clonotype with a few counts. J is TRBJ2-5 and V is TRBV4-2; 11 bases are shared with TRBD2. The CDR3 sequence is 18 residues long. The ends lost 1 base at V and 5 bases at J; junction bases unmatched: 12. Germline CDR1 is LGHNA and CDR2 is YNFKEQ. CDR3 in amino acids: CASSQAITSGGSLETQYF. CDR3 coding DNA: TGTGCCAGCAGCCAAGCAATTACTAGCGGGGGCAGTTTGGAGACCCAGTACTTC.

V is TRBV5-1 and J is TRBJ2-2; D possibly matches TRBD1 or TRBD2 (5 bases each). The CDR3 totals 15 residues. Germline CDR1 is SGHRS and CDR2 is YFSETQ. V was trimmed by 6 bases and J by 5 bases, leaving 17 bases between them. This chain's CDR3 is CASMSGDARTGELFF. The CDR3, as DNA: TGCGCCAGCATGAGTGGGGACGCGAGGACCGGGGAGCTGTTTTTT.

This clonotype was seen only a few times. The CDR3 spells CASSLDPGREGNQPQHF. CDR3 nucleotide sequence: TGTGCCAGCAGTTTAGACCCCGGGAGGGAAGGCAATCAGCCCCAGCATTTT. The gene calls are TRBV12-3 or TRBV12-4 and TRBJ1-5; no firm D call. With 1 base removed from V and 2 bases from J, the gap between germline ends came to 15 bases. The CDR3 consists of 17 residues.

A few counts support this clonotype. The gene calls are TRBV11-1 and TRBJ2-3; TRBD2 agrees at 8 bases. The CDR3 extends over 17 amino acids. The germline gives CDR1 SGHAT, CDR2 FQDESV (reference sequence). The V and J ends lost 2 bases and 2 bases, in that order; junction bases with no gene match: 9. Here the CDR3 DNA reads TGTGCCAGCAGCTTAAGAAGCGGGGGAAGCTCCACAGATACGCAGTATTTT. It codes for CASSLRSGGSSTDTQYF.

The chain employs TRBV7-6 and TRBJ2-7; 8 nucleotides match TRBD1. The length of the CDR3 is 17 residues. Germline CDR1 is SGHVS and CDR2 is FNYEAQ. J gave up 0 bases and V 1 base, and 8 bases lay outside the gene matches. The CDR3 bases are TGTGCCAGCAGCTTAGGCCCCGGGACAGGCAACTCCTACGAGCAGTACTTC. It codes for CASSLGPGTGNSYEQYF.

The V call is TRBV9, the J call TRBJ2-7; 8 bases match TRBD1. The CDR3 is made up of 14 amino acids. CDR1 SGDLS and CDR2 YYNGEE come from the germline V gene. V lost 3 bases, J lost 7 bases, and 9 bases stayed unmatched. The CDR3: CASSGGTGGSEQYF. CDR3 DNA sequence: TGTGCCAGCAGCGGCGGAACAGGGGGATCTGAGCAGTACTTC.

The CDR3 DNA sequence: TGCAGTGCTAGGGGTAGCCAGCCCCAGCATTTT. It codes for CSARGSQPQHF. The chain has TRBV20-1 and TRBJ1-5; D is uncertain. This CDR3 region has 11 residues. V lost 3 bases, J lost 7 bases, and 7 bases lay in between. CDR1 is DFQATT, CDR2 SNEGSKA, per germline (reference sequence).

The CDR3 spells CASSLGSGGNNSPLHF. CDR3 DNA sequence: TGTGCCAGCAGCTTAGGCAGTGGGGGAAATAATTCACCCCTCCACTTT. The chain carries TRBV7-9 and TRBJ1-6; D possibly corresponds to TRBD1 (5 bases). This CDR3 spans 16 amino acids. CDR1 is SEHNR and CDR2 is FQNEAQ in the germline V gene (reference sequence). V shed 1 base and J shed 5 bases, with 12 bases lying between them.

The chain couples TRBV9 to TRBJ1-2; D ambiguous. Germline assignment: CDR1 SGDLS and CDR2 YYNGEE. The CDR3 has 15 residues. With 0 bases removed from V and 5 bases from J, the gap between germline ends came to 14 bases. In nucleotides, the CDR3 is TGTGCCAGCAGCGTAGACCCAGGAACCGATTATGGCTACACCTTC. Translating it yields CASSVDPGTDYGYTF. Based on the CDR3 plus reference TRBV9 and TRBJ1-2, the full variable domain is DSGVTQTPKHLITATGQRVTLRCSPRSGDLSVYWYQQSLDQGLQFLIQYYNGEERAKGNILERFSAQQFPDLHSELNLSSLELGDSALYFCASSVDPGTDYGYTFGSGTRLTVV.

CDR3 nucleotides: TGTGCCAGCAGTGATGGGTCCTACAATGAGCAGTTCTTC. Translated: CASSDGSYNEQFF. The V call is TRBV2, the J call TRBJ2-1; D remains ambiguous. CDR1 and CDR2 (germline): SNHLY, FYNNEI. There are 13 residues in the CDR3. V was clipped by 3 bases and J by 1 base, with 4 bases between them. Full variable domain (remainder filled in from reference TRBV2 and TRBJ2-1): EPEVTQTPSHQVTQMGQEVILRCVPISNHLYFYWYRQILGQKVEFLVSFYNNEISEKSEIFDDQFSVERPDGSNFTLKIRSTKLEDSAMYFCASSDGSYNEQFFGPGTRLTVL.

CDR3 DNA: TGTGCCAGCAGCTTATATCAGGAGAGGGTCGGCTACACCTTC. It yields the protein CASSLYQERVGYTF. The chain recombines TRBV7-9 with TRBJ1-2; D is ambiguous. CDR3 length: 14 amino acids. The V end was cut by 2 bases, the J end by 8 bases, with 15 bases between. Germline V gene sequence: CDR1 SEHNR, CDR2 FQNEAQ (reference sequence).

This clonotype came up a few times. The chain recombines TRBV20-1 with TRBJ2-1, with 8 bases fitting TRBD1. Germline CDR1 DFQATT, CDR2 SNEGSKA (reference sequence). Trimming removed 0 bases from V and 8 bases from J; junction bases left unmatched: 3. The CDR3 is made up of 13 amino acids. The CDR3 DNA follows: TGCAGTGCTAGAGAAACAGGGGGAGATGAGCAGTTCTTC. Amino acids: CSARETGGDEQFF.

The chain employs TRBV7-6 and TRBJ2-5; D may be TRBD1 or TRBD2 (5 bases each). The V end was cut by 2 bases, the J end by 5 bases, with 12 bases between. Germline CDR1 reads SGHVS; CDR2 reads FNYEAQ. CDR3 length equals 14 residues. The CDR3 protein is CASSLNWGLETQYF. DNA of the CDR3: TGTGCCAGCAGCTTAAATTGGGGGTTGGAGACCCAGTACTTC.

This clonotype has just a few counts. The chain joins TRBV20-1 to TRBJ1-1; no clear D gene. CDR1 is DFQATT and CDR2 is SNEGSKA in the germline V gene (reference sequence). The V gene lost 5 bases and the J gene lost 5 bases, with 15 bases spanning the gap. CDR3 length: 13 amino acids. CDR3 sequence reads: CSAPVGWRTEAFF. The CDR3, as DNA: TGCAGTGCTCCAGTAGGTTGGAGGACTGAAGCTTTCTTT.

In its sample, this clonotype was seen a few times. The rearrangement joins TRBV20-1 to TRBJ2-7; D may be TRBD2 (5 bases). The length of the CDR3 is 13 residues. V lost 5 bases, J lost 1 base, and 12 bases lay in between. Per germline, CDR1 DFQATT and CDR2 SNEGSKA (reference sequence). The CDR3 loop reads CSAQEGFSYEQYF. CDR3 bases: TGCAGTGCTCAAGAGGGCTTTTCCTACGAGCAGTACTTC.

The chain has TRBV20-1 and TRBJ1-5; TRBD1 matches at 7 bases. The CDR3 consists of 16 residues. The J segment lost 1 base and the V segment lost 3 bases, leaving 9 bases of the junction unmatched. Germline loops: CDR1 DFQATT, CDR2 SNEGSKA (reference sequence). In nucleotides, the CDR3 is TGCAGTGCTAGCTCCACGGACAGGAGGAGCAATCAGCCCCAGCATTTT. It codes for CSASSTDRRSNQPQHF.

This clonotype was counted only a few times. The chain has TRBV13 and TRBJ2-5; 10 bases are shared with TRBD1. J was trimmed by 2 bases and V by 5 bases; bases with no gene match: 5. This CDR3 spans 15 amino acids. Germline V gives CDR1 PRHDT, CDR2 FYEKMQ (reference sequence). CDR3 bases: TGTGCCAGCAGCCACGGGACAGGGGTTCAAGAGACCCAGTACTTC. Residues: CASSHGTGVQETQYF.

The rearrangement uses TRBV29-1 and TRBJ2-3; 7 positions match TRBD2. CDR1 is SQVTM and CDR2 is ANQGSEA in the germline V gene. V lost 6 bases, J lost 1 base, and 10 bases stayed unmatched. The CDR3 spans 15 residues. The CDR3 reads CSVKRSSGRTDTQYF. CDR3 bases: TGCAGCGTGAAACGGTCTAGCGGCCGCACAGATACGCAGTATTTT.

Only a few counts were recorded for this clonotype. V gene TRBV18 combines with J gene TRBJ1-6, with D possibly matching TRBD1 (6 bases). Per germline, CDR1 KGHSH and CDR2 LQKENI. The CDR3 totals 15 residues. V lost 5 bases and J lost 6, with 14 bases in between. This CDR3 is CASSSTARGNSPLHF. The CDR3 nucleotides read TGTGCCAGCTCATCCACTGCCAGGGGTAATTCACCCCTCCACTTT. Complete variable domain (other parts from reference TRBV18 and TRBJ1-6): NAGVMQNPRHLVRRRGQEARLRCSPMKGHSHVYWYRQLPEEGLKFMVYLQKENIIDESGMPKERFSAEFPKEGPSILRIQQVVRGDSAAYFCASSSTARGNSPLHFGNGTRLTVT.

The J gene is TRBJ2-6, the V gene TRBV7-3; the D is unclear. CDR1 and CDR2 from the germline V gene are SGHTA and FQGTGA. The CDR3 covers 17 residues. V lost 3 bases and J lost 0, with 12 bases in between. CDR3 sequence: CASSLGSTHSGANVLTF. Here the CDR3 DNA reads TGTGCCAGCAGCTTGGGCAGCACGCACTCTGGGGCCAACGTCCTGACTTTC. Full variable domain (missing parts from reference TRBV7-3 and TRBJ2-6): GAGVSQTPSNKVTEKGKYVELRCDPISGHTALYWYRQSLGQGPEFLIYFQGTGAADDSGLPNDRFFAVRPEGSVSTLKIQRTERGDSAVYLCASSLGSTHSGANVLTFGAGSRLTVL.

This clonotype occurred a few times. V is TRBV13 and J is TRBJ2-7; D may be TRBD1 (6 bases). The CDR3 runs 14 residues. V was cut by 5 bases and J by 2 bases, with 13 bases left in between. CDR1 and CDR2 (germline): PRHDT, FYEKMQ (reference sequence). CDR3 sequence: CASSNRVRTYEQYF. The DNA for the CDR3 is TGTGCCAGCAGCAACAGGGTGCGGACCTACGAGCAGTACTTC.

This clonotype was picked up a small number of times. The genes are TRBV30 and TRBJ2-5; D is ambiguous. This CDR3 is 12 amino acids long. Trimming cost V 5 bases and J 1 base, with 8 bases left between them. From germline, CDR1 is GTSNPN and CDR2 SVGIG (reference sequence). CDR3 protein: CAWGYVQETQYF. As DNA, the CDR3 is TGTGCCTGGGGATACGTCCAAGAGACCCAGTACTTC.

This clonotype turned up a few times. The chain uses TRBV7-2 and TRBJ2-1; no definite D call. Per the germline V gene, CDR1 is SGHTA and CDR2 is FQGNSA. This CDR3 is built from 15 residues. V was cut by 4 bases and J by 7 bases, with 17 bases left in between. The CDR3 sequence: CASSSPLGVENEQFF. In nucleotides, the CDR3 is TGTGCCAGCAGCTCCCCCTTAGGCGTTGAGAATGAGCAGTTCTTC.

The CDR3: CASSESSGTGETQYF. DNA of the CDR3: TGCGCCAGCAGCGAGTCATCCGGGACAGGAGAGACCCAGTACTTC. The chain uses TRBV5-1 and TRBJ2-5; 8 bases are shared with TRBD1. V gave up 4 bases and J gave up 4 bases; unmatched junction bases: 9. The germline gives CDR1 SGHRS, CDR2 YFSETQ. The length of the CDR3 is 15 residues.